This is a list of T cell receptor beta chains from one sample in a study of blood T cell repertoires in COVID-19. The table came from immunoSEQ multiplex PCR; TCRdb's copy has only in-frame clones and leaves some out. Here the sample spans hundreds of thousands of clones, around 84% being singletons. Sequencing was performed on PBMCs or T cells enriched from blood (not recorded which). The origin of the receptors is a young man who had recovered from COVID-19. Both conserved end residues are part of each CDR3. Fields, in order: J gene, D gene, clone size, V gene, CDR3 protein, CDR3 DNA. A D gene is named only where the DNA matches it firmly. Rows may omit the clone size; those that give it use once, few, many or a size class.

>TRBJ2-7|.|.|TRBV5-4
CASRLSLASTYEQYF
TGTGCCAGCAGACTTAGCTTGGCGAGTACCTACGAGCAGTACTTC
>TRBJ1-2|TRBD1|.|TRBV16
CASSLRDRGSGYTF
TGTGCCAGCAGCCTCAGAGACAGGGGGTCTGGCTACACCTTC
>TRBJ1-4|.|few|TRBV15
CATSRDLQSNEKLFF
TGTGCCACCAGCAGAGATTTACAGTCTAATGAAAAACTGTTTTTT
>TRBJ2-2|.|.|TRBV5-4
CASSLGQGIVAGELFF
TGTGCCAGCAGCTTGGGGCAGGGGATCGTCGCCGGGGAGCTGTTTTTT
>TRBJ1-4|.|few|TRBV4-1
CASSLPEGRDEKLFF
TGCGCCAGCAGCCTGCCGGAAGGGAGGGATGAAAAACTGTTTTTT
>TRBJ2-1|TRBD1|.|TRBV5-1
CASSFWTGDNEQFF
TGCGCCAGCAGCTTCTGGACAGGGGACAATGAGCAGTTCTTC
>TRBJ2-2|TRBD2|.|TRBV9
CASSGQVAGTGELFF
TGTGCCAGCAGCGGGCAGGTAGCGGGCACCGGGGAGCTGTTTTTT
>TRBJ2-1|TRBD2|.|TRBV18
CASSATSGTLNEQFF
TGTGCCAGCTCAGCGACTAGCGGGACCCTCAATGAGCAGTTCTTC
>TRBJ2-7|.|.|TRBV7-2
CASSLGRSGYEQYF
TGTGCCAGCAGCTTAGGTCGCTCGGGATATGAGCAGTACTTC
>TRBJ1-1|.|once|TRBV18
CASSERSGGLMNTEAFF
TGTGCCAGCTCGGAGCGGTCGGGTGGGCTAATGAACACTGAAGCTTTCTTT
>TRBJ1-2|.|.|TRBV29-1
CSAYEPGSYGYTF
TGCAGCGCCTATGAACCGGGTAGCTATGGCTACACCTTC
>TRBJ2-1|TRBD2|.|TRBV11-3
CASSLLTSGGTDEQFF
TGTGCCAGCAGCCTTTTGACTAGCGGGGGGACGGATGAGCAGTTCTTC
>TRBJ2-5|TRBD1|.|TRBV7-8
CASSSDREVLETQYF
TGTGCCAGCAGCTCGGACAGGGAAGTCTTGGAGACCCAGTACTTC
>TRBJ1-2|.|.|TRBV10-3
CAISDASGGTGGYTF
TGTGCCATCAGTGATGCCTCCGGGGGTACCGGAGGCTACACCTTC
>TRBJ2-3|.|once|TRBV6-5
CASRPRQLRDTQYF
TGTGCCAGCAGACCGAGACAGCTCCGAGATACGCAGTATTTT
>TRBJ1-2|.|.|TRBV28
CASSLPTDYGYTF
TGTGCCAGCAGTTTACCGACAGACTATGGCTACACCTTC
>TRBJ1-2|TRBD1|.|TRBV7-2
CASSRGQGNYGYTF
TGTGCCAGCAGTCGTGGACAGGGAAACTATGGCTACACCTTC
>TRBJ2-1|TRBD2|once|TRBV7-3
CASSLKGGSSYNEQFF
TGTGCCAGCAGCTTAAAGGGCGGGAGCTCCTACAATGAGCAGTTCTTC
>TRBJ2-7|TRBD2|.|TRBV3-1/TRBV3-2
CASSAWGGSLSYEQYF
TGTGCCAGCAGCGCGTGGGGCGGGAGTCTCTCCTACGAGCAGTACTTC
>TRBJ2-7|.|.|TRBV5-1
CASSLDGQFPYEQYF
TGCGCCAGCAGCTTGGATGGACAGTTTCCCTACGAGCAGTACTTC
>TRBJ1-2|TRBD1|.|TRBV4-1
CASSQPWGTGDNYGYTF
TGCGCCAGCAGCCAACCATGGGGGACAGGGGATAACTATGGCTACACCTTC
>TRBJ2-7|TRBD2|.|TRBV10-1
CASSEASGTYEQYF
TGCGCCAGCAGTGAGGCTAGCGGAACCTACGAGCAGTACTTC
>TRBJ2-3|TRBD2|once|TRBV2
CASSESASGRTDTQYF
TGTGCCAGCAGTGAGTCGGCTAGCGGGAGGACAGATACGCAGTATTTT
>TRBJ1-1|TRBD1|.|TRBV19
CASSPREGGLNTEAFF
TGTGCCAGTAGCCCACGGGAAGGGGGCCTGAACACTGAAGCTTTCTTT
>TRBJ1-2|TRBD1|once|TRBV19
CASSPLDRGFYGYTF
TGTGCCAGTAGTCCACTGGACAGGGGGTTCTATGGCTACACCTTC
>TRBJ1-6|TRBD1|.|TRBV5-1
CASSEQGASPLHF
TGCGCCAGCAGCGAACAGGGGGCTTCACCCCTCCACTTT
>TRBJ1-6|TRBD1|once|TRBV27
CASRPRTGANAGNSPLHF
TGTGCCAGCAGACCTCGGACAGGGGCCAATGCTGGTAATTCACCCCTCCACTTT
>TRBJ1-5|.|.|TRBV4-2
CASSQTEYSNQPQHF
TGTGCCAGCAGCCAGACAGAATATAGCAATCAGCCCCAGCATTTT
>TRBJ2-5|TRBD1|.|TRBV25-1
CASSDRDRVLETQYF
TGTGCCAGCAGTGATCGTGACAGGGTCCTCGAGACCCAGTACTTC
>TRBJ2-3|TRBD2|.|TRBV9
CASSVSLAGGGPSTDTQYF
TGTGCCAGCAGCGTATCACTAGCGGGAGGAGGGCCTAGCACAGATACGCAGTATTTT
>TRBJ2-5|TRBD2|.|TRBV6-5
CASSWSGLAGAETQYF
TGTGCCAGCAGTTGGTCGGGACTAGCGGGGGCAGAGACCCAGTACTTC
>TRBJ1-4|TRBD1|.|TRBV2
CASSEIGDRGTTNEKLFF
TGTGCCAGCAGTGAAATAGGGGACAGGGGCACAACTAATGAAAAACTGTTTTTT
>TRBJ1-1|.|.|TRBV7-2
CASSLNFFRGAFF
TGTGCCAGCAGCTTAAATTTCTTTAGAGGGGCTTTCTTT
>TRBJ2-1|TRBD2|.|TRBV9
CASSVVGIAGEFHEQFF
TGTGCCAGCAGCGTAGTAGGAATAGCGGGAGAATTTCATGAGCAGTTCTTC
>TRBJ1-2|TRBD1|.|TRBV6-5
CASSSSLGQGLYGYTF
TGTGCCAGCAGTTCCTCGCTGGGACAGGGTTTATATGGCTACACCTTC
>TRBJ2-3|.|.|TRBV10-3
CATQDSGEDTQYF
TGTGCCACCCAGGATTCGGGGGAGGATACGCAGTATTTT
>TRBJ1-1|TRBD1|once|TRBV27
CASSHTTGSSTEAFF
TGTGCCAGCAGTCACACGACAGGGTCGAGCACTGAAGCTTTCTTT
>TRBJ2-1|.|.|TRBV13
CASSLKHVYNEQFF
TGTGCCAGCAGCTTAAAACATGTGTACAATGAGCAGTTCTTC
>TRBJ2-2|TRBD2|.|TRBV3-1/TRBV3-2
CASSQLSGGAFTGELFF
TGTGCCAGCAGCCAACTTAGCGGGGGGGCTTTCACCGGGGAGCTGTTTTTT
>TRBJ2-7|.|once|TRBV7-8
CASSLASVLNPYEQYF
TGTGCCAGCAGCTTAGCTAGCGTACTAAATCCCTACGAGCAGTACTTC
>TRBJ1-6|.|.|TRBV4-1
CASSQGQGRFDNSPLHF
TGCGCCAGCAGCCAAGGGCAGGGGCGTTTCGATAATTCACCCCTCCACTTT
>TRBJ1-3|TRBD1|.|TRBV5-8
CASSSGQASSGNTIYF
TGTGCCAGCAGCTCCGGACAGGCAAGCTCTGGAAACACCATATATTTT
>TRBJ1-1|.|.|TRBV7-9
CASTKGGGTRTEAFF
TGTGCCAGCACCAAAGGGGGGGGCACGAGAACTGAAGCTTTCTTT
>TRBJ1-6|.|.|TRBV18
CASSPPSSYNSPLHF
TGTGCCAGCTCACCACCGAGCTCCTATAATTCACCCCTCCACTTT
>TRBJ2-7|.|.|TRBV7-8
CASSLVGPSAGSYEQYF
TGTGCCAGCAGCTTAGTGGGGCCTAGCGCCGGTTCCTACGAGCAGTACTTC
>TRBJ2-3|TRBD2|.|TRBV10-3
CAIRTTSGGSPDTQYF
TGTGCCATCAGGACGACTAGCGGGGGGTCCCCAGATACGCAGTATTTT
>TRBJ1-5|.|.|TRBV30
CAWSVGARNQPQHF
TGTGCCTGGAGTGTAGGAGCGCGCAATCAGCCCCAGCATTTT
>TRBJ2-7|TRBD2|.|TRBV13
CASSAGGLAGRFSYEQYF
TGTGCCAGCAGCGCGGGGGGACTAGCGGGAAGGTTCTCCTACGAGCAGTACTTC
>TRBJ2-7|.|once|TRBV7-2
CASSPRVGGTYEQYF
TGTGCCAGCAGCCCCCGTGTGGGGGGAACCTACGAGCAGTACTTC
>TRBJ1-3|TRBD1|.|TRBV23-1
CASSQTGTARNTIYF
TGCGCCAGCAGTCAGACCGGGACAGCAAGAAACACCATATATTTT
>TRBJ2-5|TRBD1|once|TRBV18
CASSPPGGVGETQYF
TGTGCCAGCTCACCTCCAGGGGGAGTGGGAGAGACCCAGTACTTC
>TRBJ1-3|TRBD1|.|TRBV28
CASGTGTAGNTIYF
TGTGCCAGCGGAACCGGGACAGCTGGAAACACCATATATTTT